These 14 T cell receptor beta chains were sequenced from one sample in a study of OX40 agonist ivuxolimab in advanced cancers. Libraries were prepared by immunoSEQ multiplex PCR; TCRdb keeps only in-frame clonotypes and omits some of them. The repertoire holds about 99,000 clones, with roughly 90% as singletons. The sequences come from CD4+ or CD8+ T cells sorted from blood, collected in a trial of the OX40 agonist ivuxolimab. All receptors derive from an adult with an advanced solid tumor such as melanoma, head and neck, liver or kidney cancer.

The V gene is TRBV4-3, the J gene TRBJ2-3; 13 positions agree with TRBD2. CDR3 size: 15 residues. V lost 6 bases, J lost 6 bases, and 6 bases stayed unmatched. Germline V lookup: CDR1 LGHNA, CDR2 YSLEER. The CDR3: CASSRLAGGGDTQYF. The CDR3 DNA reads TGCGCCAGCAGTAGACTAGCGGGAGGAGGGGATACGCAGTATTTT.

This chain connects TRBV6-5 to TRBJ1-2; 7 bases fit TRBD1. V lost 6 bases to trimming and J lost 7 bases; unmatched junction nucleotides: 8. The CDR3 loop spans 13 amino acids. Germline CDR1 is MNHEY and CDR2 is SVGAGI. CDR3 DNA sequence: TGTGCCAGCAGGAAGGACAGGACTCCTGGCTACACCTTC. Translating it yields CASRKDRTPGYTF.

V gene TRBV21-1 combines with J gene TRBJ2-7; TRBD1, the D gene given by the table, was not confirmed from the DNA. TRBV21-1 is a pseudogene segment. There are 16 residues in the CDR3. CDR3 sequence: CASSKDRIDRLYEQYF. CDR3 DNA: TGTGCCAGCAGCAAAGATAGGATAGACAGACTCTACGAGCAGTACTTC.

This sequence joins TRBV19 and TRBJ1-5; 9 bases fit TRBD1. The CDR3 runs to 16 residues. J lost 1 base, V lost 4 bases, and 5 bases had no gene match. Germline lookup yields CDR1 LNHDA and CDR2 SQIVND (reference sequence). The CDR3 nucleotides are TGTGCCAGTAGTACCCGGACAGGGGAAAGCAATCAGCCCCAGCATTTT. This translates into CASSTRTGESNQPQHF. Full variable domain (outside the CDR3, taken from reference TRBV19 and TRBJ1-5): DGGITQSPKYLFRKEGQNVTLSCEQNLNHDAMYWYRQDPGQGLRLIYYSQIVNDFQKGDIAEGYSVSREKKESFPLTVTSAQKNPTAFYLCASSTRTGESNQPQHFGDGTRLSIL.

This chain connects TRBV10-3 to TRBJ2-1, with 14 bases matching TRBD2. CDR3 length: 18 residues. V shed 5 bases and J 0 bases; nucleotides not matched to a gene: 6. CDR1 ENHRY and CDR2 SYGVKD come from the germline V gene. CDR3 in amino acids: CAISPGLAGAISYNEQFF. The DNA for the CDR3 is TGTGCCATCAGTCCGGGACTAGCGGGAGCCATCTCCTACAATGAGCAGTTCTTC.

The chain carries TRBV4-2 and TRBJ2-4; 9 bases are shared with TRBD1. This CDR3 contains 17 residues. CDR1 is LGHNA and CDR2 is YNFKEQ in the germline V gene. The J segment lost 2 bases and the V segment lost 0 bases, leaving 5 bases of the junction unmatched. CDR3 amino acids: CASSQEPGQGTKNIQYF. The CDR3 DNA follows: TGTGCCAGCAGCCAAGAACCTGGACAGGGGACCAAAAACATTCAGTACTTC.

The count of this clone is one. The V and J genes are TRBV9 and TRBJ2-3; 9 positions agree with TRBD2. CDR1 is SGDLS and CDR2 is YYNGEE in the germline V gene. The CDR3 is 16 residues long. V shed 0 bases and J 5 bases; nucleotides not matched to a gene: 7. The CDR3 reads CASSVAAGGPKDTQYF. The CDR3 coding sequence is TGTGCCAGCAGCGTAGCGGCGGGAGGGCCGAAAGATACGCAGTATTTT.

V gene TRBV27 combines with J gene TRBJ2-2; D remains unclear. The CDR3 has 12 amino acids. Germline CDR1 is MNHEY and CDR2 is SMNVEV (reference sequence). Trimming cost V 2 bases and J 7 bases, with 5 bases left between them. CDR3 in amino acids: CASSLNGGELFF. DNA of the CDR3: TGTGCCAGCAGTTTAAACGGCGGGGAGCTGTTTTTT.

The chain links TRBV28 to TRBJ1-5, with D uncertain. The CDR3 totals 17 residues. Per the germline V gene, CDR1 is MDHEN and CDR2 is SYDVKM. The V end lost 5 bases, the J end lost 3 bases, and 20 bases lay between the germline ends. CDR3 residues: CASSTRTERTFNQPQHF. CDR3 sequence (DNA): TGTGCCAGCAGTACTCGGACGGAACGAACCTTCAATCAGCCCCAGCATTTT.

The V call is TRBV7-2, the J call TRBJ2-7; possible D gene TRBD2, 7 bases. The V and J ends lost 6 bases and 7 bases respectively, with 16 bases between them. The CDR3 extends over 13 amino acids. The germline CDR1 and CDR2 sequences are SGHTA and FQGNSA. The CDR3 DNA follows: TGTGCCAGCAGGCTGGGGGGGGCGGGAGAGCAGTACTTC. It yields the protein CASRLGGAGEQYF.

The rearrangement links TRBV11-2 to TRBJ1-1, with TRBD1 identical over 7 bases. The CDR3 sequence is 16 residues long. V was pared by 5 bases and J by 1 base, with 10 bases of the junction left unmatched. CDR1 SGHAT and CDR2 FQNNGV come from the germline V gene. The CDR3 sequence is CASSRRTGTPNTEAFF. CDR3 sequence (DNA): TGTGCCAGCAGCCGCCGGACAGGCACCCCGAACACTGAAGCTTTCTTT.

This clone turned up a few times. The V call is TRBV28, the J call TRBJ2-1, with 16 bases matching TRBD2. V lost 8 bases to trimming and J lost 0 bases; unmatched junction nucleotides: 10. In germline, CDR1 is MDHEN, CDR2 SYDVKM. CDR3 length: 19 residues. CDR3 sequence reads: CASGTSGRAFLSSYNEQFF. CDR3 sequence (DNA): TGTGCCAGCGGGACTAGCGGGAGGGCCTTTCTGAGCTCCTACAATGAGCAGTTCTTC.

V gene TRBV7-2 combines with J gene TRBJ2-1, with a weak D call TRBD1 (6 bases). Trimming removed 1 base at V and 8 bases at J, with 18 bases between. This CDR3 has 16 amino acids. Germline V gives CDR1 SGHTA, CDR2 FQGNSA. This CDR3 is CASSLVGTRGGDEQFF. CDR3 bases: TGTGCCAGCAGCTTAGTCGGGACAAGAGGTGGCGATGAGCAGTTCTTC.

The V and J genes are TRBV5-1 and TRBJ2-7; 10 bases fit TRBD2. There are 15 residues in the CDR3. Losses at the gene ends were 2 bases for V and 3 bases for J; bases not matched to a gene: 5. The germline gives CDR1 SGHRS, CDR2 YFSETQ. CDR3 loop: CASSLAGTSVYEQYF. CDR3 in DNA: TGCGCCAGCAGCTTAGCCGGGACTAGCGTCTACGAGCAGTACTTC.